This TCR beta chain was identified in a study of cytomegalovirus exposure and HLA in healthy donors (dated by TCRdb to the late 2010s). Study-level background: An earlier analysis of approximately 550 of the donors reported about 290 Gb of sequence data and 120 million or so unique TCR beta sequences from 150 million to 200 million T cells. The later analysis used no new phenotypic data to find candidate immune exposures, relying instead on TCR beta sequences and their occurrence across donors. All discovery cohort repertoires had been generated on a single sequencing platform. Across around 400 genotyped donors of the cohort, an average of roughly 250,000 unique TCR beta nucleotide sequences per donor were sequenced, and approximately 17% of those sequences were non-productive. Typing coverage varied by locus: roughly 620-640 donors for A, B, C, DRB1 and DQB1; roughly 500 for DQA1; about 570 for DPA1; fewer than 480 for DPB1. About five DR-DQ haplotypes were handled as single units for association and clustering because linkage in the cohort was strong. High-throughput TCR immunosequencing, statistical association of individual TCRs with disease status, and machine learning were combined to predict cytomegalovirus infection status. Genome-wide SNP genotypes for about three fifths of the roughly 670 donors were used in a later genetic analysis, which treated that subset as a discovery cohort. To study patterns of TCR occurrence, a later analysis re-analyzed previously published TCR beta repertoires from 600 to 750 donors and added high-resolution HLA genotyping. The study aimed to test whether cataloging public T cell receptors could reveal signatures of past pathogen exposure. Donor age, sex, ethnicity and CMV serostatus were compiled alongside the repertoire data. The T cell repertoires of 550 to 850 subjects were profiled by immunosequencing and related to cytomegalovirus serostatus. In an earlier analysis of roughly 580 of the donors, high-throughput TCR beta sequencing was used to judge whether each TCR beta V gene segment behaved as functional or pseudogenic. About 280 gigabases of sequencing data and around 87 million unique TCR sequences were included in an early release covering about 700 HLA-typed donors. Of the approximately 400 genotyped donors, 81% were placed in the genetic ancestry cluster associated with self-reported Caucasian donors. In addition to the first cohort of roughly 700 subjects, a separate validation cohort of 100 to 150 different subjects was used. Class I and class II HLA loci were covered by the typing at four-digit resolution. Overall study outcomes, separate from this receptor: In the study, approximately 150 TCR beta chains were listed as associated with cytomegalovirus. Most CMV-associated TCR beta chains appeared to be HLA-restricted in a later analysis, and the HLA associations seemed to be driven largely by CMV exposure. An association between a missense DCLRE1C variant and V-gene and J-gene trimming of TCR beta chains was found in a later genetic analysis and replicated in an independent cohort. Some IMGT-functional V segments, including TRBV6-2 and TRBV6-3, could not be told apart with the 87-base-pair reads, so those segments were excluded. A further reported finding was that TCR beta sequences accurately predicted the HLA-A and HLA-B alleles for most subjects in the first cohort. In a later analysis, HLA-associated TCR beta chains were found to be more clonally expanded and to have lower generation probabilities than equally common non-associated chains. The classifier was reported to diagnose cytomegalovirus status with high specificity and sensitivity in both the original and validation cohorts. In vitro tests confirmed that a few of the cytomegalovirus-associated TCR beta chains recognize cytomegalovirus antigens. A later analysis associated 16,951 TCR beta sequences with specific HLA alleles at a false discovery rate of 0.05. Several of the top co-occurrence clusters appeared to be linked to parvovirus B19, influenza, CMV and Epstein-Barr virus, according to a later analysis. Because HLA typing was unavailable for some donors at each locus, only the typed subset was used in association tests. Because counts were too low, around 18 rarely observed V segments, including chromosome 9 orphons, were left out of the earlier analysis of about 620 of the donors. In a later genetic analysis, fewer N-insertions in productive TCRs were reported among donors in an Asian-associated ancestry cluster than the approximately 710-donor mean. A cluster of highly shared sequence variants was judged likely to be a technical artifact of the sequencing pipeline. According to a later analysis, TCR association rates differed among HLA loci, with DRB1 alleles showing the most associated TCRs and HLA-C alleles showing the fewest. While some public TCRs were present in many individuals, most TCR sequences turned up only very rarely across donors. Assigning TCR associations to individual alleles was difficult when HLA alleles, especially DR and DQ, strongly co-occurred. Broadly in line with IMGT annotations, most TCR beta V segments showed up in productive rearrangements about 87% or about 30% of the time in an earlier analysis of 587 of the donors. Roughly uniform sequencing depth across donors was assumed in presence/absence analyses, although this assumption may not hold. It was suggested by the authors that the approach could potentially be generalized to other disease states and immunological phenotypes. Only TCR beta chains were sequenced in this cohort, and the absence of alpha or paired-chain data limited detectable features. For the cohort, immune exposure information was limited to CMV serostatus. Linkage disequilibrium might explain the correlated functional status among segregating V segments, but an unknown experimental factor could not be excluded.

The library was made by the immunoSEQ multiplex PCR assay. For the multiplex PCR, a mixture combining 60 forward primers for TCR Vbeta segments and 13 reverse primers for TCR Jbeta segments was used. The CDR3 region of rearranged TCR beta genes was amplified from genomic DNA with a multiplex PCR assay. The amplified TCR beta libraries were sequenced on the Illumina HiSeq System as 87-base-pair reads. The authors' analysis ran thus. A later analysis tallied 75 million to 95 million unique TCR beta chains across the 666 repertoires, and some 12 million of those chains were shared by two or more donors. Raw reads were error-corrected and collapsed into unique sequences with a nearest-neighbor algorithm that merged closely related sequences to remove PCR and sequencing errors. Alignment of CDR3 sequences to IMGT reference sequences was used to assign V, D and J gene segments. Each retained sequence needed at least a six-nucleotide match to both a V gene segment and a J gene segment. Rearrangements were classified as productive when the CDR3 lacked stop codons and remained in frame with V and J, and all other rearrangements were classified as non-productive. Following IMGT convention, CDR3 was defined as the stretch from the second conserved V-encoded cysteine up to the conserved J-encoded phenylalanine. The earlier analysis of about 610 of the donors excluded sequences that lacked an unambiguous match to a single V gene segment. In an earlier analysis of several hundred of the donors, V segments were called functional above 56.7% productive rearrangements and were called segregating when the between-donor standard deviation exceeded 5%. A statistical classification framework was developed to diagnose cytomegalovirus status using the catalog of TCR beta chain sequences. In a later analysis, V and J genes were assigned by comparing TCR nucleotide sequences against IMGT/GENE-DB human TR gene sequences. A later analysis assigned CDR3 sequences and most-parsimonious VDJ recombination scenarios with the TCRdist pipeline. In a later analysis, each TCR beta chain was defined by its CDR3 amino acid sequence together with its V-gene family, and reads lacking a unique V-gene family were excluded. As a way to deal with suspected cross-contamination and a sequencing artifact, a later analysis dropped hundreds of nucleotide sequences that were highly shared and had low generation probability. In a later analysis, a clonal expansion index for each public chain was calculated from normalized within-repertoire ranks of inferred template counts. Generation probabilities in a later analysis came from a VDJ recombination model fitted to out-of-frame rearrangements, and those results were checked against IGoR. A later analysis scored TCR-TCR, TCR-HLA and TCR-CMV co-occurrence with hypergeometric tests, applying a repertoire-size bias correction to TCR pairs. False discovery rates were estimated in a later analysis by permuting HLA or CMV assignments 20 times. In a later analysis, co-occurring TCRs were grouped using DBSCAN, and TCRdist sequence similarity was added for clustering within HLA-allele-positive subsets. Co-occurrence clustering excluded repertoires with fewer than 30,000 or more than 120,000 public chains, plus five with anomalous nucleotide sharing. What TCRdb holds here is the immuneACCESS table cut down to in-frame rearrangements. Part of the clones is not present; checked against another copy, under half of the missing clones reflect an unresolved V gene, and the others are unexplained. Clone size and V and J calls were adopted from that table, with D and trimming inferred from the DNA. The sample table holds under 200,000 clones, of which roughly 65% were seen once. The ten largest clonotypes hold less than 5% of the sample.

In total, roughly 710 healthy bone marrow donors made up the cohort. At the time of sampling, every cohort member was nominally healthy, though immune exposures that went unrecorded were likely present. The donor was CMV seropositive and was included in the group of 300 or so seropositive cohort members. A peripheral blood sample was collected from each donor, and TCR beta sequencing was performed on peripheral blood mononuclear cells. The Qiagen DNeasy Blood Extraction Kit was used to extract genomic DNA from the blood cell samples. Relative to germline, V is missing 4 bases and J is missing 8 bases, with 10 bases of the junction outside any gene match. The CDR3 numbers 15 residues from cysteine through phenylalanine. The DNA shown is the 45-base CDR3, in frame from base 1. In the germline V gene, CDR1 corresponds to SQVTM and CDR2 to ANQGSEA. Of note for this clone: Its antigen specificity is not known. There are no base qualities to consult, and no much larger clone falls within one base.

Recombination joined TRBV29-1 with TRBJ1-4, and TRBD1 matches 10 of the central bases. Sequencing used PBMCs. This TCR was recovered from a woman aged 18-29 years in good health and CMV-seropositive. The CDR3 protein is CSVGAMGQGLEKLFF. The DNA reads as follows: TGCAGCGTTGGGGCGATGGGACAGGGGTTAGAAAAACTGTTTTTT.